Listed below are T cell receptor beta chains from one sample, sequenced in a study of OX40 agonist ivuxolimab in advanced cancers. The data were produced by immunoSEQ multiplex PCR, yet TCRdb's version contains in-frame clones alone and is incomplete. The table includes about 79,000 clones, around 91% detected once. The source material was CD4+ or CD8+ T cells sorted from blood, sampled in a trial of the OX40 agonist ivuxolimab. The source is an adult with an advanced solid tumor such as melanoma, head and neck, liver or kidney cancer. Each CDR3 is given with its conserved first and last residue. A D gene is named only where the DNA matches it firmly. Not every row has a clone size; where given, it reads once, few, many or a size class.

cdr3_nt: TGCGCCAGCAGCAACCGGGACAGAGTGACCTACGAGCAGTACTTC
cdr3_aa: CASSNRDRVTYEQYF
clone_size: NA
d_call: TRBD1
j_call: TRBJ2-7
v_call: TRBV5-1

cdr3_nt: TGTGCCAGCAGCTTGGACCCGGGCCAGGGGGCCGTAGGCTACACCTTC
cdr3_aa: CASSLDPGQGAVGYTF
clone_size: NA
d_call: TRBD1
j_call: TRBJ1-2
v_call: TRBV5-4

cdr3_nt: TGTGCCAGTAGGGAGCAATCGGGGGATAATTCACCCCTCCACTTT
cdr3_aa: CASREQSGDNSPLHF
clone_size: NA
d_call: NA
j_call: TRBJ1-6
v_call: TRBV19

cdr3_nt: TGTGCCAGCAGTTCCTCGGACAGGTTCACCGGGGAGCTGTTTTTT
cdr3_aa: CASSSSDRFTGELFF
clone_size: NA
d_call: TRBD1
j_call: TRBJ2-2
v_call: TRBV6-6

cdr3_nt: TGTGCCATCAGTGATAGGGACTCACCCCTCCACTTT
cdr3_aa: CAISDRDSPLHF
clone_size: NA
d_call: NA
j_call: TRBJ1-6
v_call: TRBV10-3

cdr3_nt: TGTGCCAGCAGCCAAGATGGGGCAGGGGTAGATCAGCCCCAGCATTTT
cdr3_aa: CASSQDGAGVDQPQHF
clone_size: NA
d_call: NA
j_call: TRBJ1-5
v_call: TRBV4-2

cdr3_nt: TGTGCCAGCAGCTCAGGACAGGGGAACACTGAAGCTTTCTTT
cdr3_aa: CASSSGQGNTEAFF
clone_size: NA
d_call: TRBD1
j_call: TRBJ1-1
v_call: TRBV7-9

cdr3_nt: TGTGCCAGCAGCCCCAGGACTAGCGGGGAGATCACAGATACGCAGTATTTT
cdr3_aa: CASSPRTSGEITDTQYF
clone_size: NA
d_call: TRBD2
j_call: TRBJ2-3
v_call: TRBV6-4

cdr3_nt: TGTGCCAGCAGTGAATACCACAGGGGGACCCAGTACTTC
cdr3_aa: CASSEYHRGTQYF
clone_size: once
d_call: TRBD1
j_call: TRBJ2-5
v_call: TRBV25-1

cdr3_nt: TGTGCCAGCAGCCCTAGGGGGGGACGGAACACCGGGGAGCTGTTTTTT
cdr3_aa: CASSPRGGRNTGELFF
clone_size: NA
d_call: NA
j_call: TRBJ2-2
v_call: TRBV5-4

cdr3_nt: TGTGCCAGTAGTATGACAGGGGGTGACAATCAGCCCCAGCATTTT
cdr3_aa: CASSMTGGDNQPQHF
clone_size: NA
d_call: TRBD1
j_call: TRBJ1-5
v_call: TRBV19

cdr3_nt: TGTGCCAGCAGTAGGACGACGACAGGGGCCGATCAAGAGACCCAGTACTTC
cdr3_aa: CASSRTTTGADQETQYF
clone_size: NA
d_call: TRBD1
j_call: TRBJ2-5
v_call: TRBV2

cdr3_nt: TGTGCCAGCAGTGAACCCTTAGCAGGGGATGGCTACACCTTC
cdr3_aa: CASSEPLAGDGYTF
clone_size: NA
d_call: NA
j_call: TRBJ1-2
v_call: TRBV2

cdr3_nt: TGTGCCAGCAGCTCCGACTGGCAATATTACAATGAGCAGTTCTTC
cdr3_aa: CASSSDWQYYNEQFF
clone_size: few
d_call: NA
j_call: TRBJ2-1
v_call: TRBV7-8

cdr3_nt: TGTGCCAGCAGCTTGGCCCTCGGGGACCCCTATGGCTACACCTTC
cdr3_aa: CASSLALGDPYGYTF
clone_size: NA
d_call: NA
j_call: TRBJ1-2
v_call: TRBV5-4

cdr3_nt: TGTGCCAGCTCACCTAATAGCGGAGAGACCCAGTACTTC
cdr3_aa: CASSPNSGETQYF
clone_size: once
d_call: NA
j_call: TRBJ2-5
v_call: TRBV18

cdr3_nt: TGTGCCAGTAGTATAAAGGTACTGGATGGCTACACCTTC
cdr3_aa: CASSIKVLDGYTF
clone_size: NA
d_call: NA
j_call: TRBJ1-2
v_call: TRBV19

cdr3_nt: TGTGCCAGCAGGTTCGGGGTTTCGTCGACTGAAGCTTTCTTT
cdr3_aa: CASRFGVSSTEAFF
clone_size: NA
d_call: NA
j_call: TRBJ1-1
v_call: TRBV2

cdr3_nt: TGTGCCAGCAGTTTCGACAGCCCCTATGGCTACACCTTC
cdr3_aa: CASSFDSPYGYTF
clone_size: NA
d_call: NA
j_call: TRBJ1-2
v_call: TRBV2

cdr3_nt: TGTGCCAGTAGTGGCCCTGGACAGAGAATGAACACTGAAGCTTTCTTT
cdr3_aa: CASSGPGQRMNTEAFF
clone_size: NA
d_call: NA
j_call: TRBJ1-1
v_call: TRBV19

cdr3_nt: TGTGCCAGTAGTATAGATCGGCGCAGGGGGCAATCAAAATATGGCTACACCTTC
cdr3_aa: CASSIDRRRGQSKYGYTF
clone_size: NA
d_call: TRBD1
j_call: TRBJ1-2
v_call: TRBV19

cdr3_nt: TGCGCCAGCAGCCCACTCGAGGGGGCACGGGAAAAACTGTTTTTT
cdr3_aa: CASSPLEGAREKLFF
clone_size: once
d_call: TRBD1
j_call: TRBJ1-4
v_call: TRBV4-1

cdr3_nt: TGTGCCAGCAGTCCCGGACCGATTCATGGCTACACCTTC
cdr3_aa: CASSPGPIHGYTF
clone_size: NA
d_call: NA
j_call: TRBJ1-2
v_call: TRBV28

cdr3_nt: TGTGCCAGCAGAGCTACGGGGGGCTATGGCTACACCTTC
cdr3_aa: CASRATGGYGYTF
clone_size: NA
d_call: NA
j_call: TRBJ1-2
v_call: TRBV28

cdr3_nt: TGCGCCAGCAGCCAAACAGGGGCCCGAGACTATGGCTACACCTTC
cdr3_aa: CASSQTGARDYGYTF
clone_size: NA
d_call: TRBD1
j_call: TRBJ1-2
v_call: TRBV4-1

cdr3_nt: TGTGCCAGCTCACCAGGCAGCGGGGGCAATGAGCAGTTCTTC
cdr3_aa: CASSPGSGGNEQFF
clone_size: NA
d_call: TRBD2
j_call: TRBJ2-1
v_call: TRBV18

cdr3_nt: TGTGCCAGTAGTACGACCGGGACAGGGGGCGGATGGAGTGAAAAACTGTTTTTT
cdr3_aa: CASSTTGTGGGWSEKLFF
clone_size: NA
d_call: TRBD1
j_call: TRBJ1-4
v_call: TRBV19

cdr3_nt: TGCGCCAGCAGCTTGGGCAGGGTGGCTGGGGCCAACGTCCTGACTTTC
cdr3_aa: CASSLGRVAGANVLTF
clone_size: NA
d_call: NA
j_call: TRBJ2-6
v_call: TRBV5-1

cdr3_nt: TGTGCCAGCAGCTTGGGTAGGGGAGTTTATAATTCACCCCTCCACTTT
cdr3_aa: CASSLGRGVYNSPLHF
clone_size: NA
d_call: NA
j_call: TRBJ1-6
v_call: TRBV5-6